These 5 T cell receptor beta chains came from one sample sequenced in a study of blood T cell repertoires in COVID-19. Here immunoSEQ multiplex PCR was the method, and the copy in TCRdb shows in-frame clones only, minus some. This table has a few hundred thousand clones, 75% to 85% appearing once. Sequencing was performed on peripheral blood. The receptor source for this set is a middle-aged man with active or convalescent COVID-19.

The V gene is TRBV11-2, the J gene TRBJ2-5; 12 nucleotides line up with TRBD1. The CDR3 extends over 18 amino acids. V shed 5 bases and J 4 bases; nucleotides not matched to a gene: 14. CDR1 SGHAT and CDR2 FQNNGV come from the germline V gene. The CDR3 nucleotides are TGTGCCAGCAGCCTCTCCTACATGGGACAGGGGGCCACAGAGACCCAGTACTTC. Translation: CASSLSYMGQGATETQYF.

The J gene is TRBJ1-2, the V gene TRBV4-2; 9 bases line up with TRBD1. V gave up 1 base and J gave up 4 bases; unmatched junction bases: 7. There are 16 residues in the CDR3. CDR1 and CDR2 from the germline V gene are LGHNA and YNFKEQ. The DNA for the CDR3 is TGTGCCAGCAGCCAAGGGGACAGGGAATTTACCTATGGCTACACCTTC. Translated, it gives CASSQGDREFTYGYTF.

V is TRBV7-3 and J is TRBJ2-1, with D maybe TRBD2 (6 bases). The CDR3 length is 16 residues. Trimming shortened V by 3 bases and J by 2 bases, and 14 bases separated the two germline ends. CDR1 is SGHTA and CDR2 is FQGTGA in the germline V gene. CDR3 DNA sequence: TGTGCCAGCAGCTTTGGTCCCGCGGGACCCTACAATGAGCAGTTCTTC. This gives the protein CASSFGPAGPYNEQFF.

The chain recombines TRBV5-1 with TRBJ2-2; possible D gene TRBD2, 6 bases. This CDR3 is built from 16 residues. The V end lost 0 bases, the J end lost 5 bases, and 14 bases lay between the germline ends. Germline CDR1 reads SGHRS; CDR2 reads YFSETQ. CDR3 sequence: CASSLGVGRLTGELFF. The CDR3 DNA sequence: TGCGCCAGCAGCTTGGGTGTCGGGAGATTAACCGGGGAGCTGTTTTTT.

The rearrangement links TRBV27 to TRBJ2-7; possible D gene TRBD1, 6 bases. The V gene's germline CDR1 is MNHEY and CDR2 SMNVEV (reference sequence). CDR3 length equals 14 residues. Deletions cut 6 bases from V and 3 bases from J, with 15 bases between. Here the CDR3 reads CASRGAGEIYEQYV. Written as DNA, the CDR3 is TGTGCCAGCAGAGGGGCAGGGGAGATCTACGAGCAGTACGTC.